These 26 T cell receptor beta chains share one sample of origin, sequenced in a study of blood T cell repertoires in COVID-19. Sequencing used immunoSEQ multiplex PCR; TCRdb keeps in-frame clones, though not all of them. Of over 90,000 clones listed, about 90% are singletons. Sequencing was carried out using peripheral blood. The receptors were sampled from a human donor in a cohort sampled during active COVID-19.

This clone was detected once. This sequence joins TRBV4-2 and TRBJ2-1; a possible D gene is TRBD2 (7 bases). Germline lookup yields CDR1 LGHNA and CDR2 YNFKEQ. There are 15 residues in the CDR3. Trimming removed 4 bases from V and 4 bases from J, with 14 bases in between. The CDR3 here is CASSRPGGRYNEQFF. The CDR3 bases are TGTGCCAGCAGCCGGCCCGGGGGGCGGTACAATGAGCAGTTCTTC.

The chain combines TRBV5-1 with TRBJ2-3, with D hard to call. Germline CDR1 SGHRS, CDR2 YFSETQ. V was trimmed by 4 bases and J by 6 bases, leaving 18 bases between them. This CDR3 has 15 amino acids. The CDR3 loop reads CASSPIAATQDTQYF. The CDR3 region has the DNA TGCGCCAGCAGCCCAATCGCGGCCACTCAGGATACGCAGTATTTT.

This chain links TRBV19 with TRBJ2-5; 7 nucleotides match TRBD1. V lost 5 bases and J lost 5; bases outside the gene matches: 26. CDR1 and CDR2 from the germline V gene are LNHDA and SQIVND (reference sequence). The CDR3 contains 20 residues. CDR3 residues: CASSYPPLGGVSFRVETQYF. The CDR3 DNA is TGTGCCAGTAGTTACCCGCCGCTAGGGGGCGTATCATTCCGAGTGGAGACCCAGTACTTC.

The chain carries TRBV9 and TRBJ2-3, with 8 bases aligning to TRBD2. The CDR3 extends over 15 amino acids. V shed 2 bases, J shed 2 bases, and the junction held 4 bases outside the gene matches. Germline assignment: CDR1 SGDLS and CDR2 YYNGEE. This chain's CDR3 is CASSVDSGVTDTQYF. As DNA, the CDR3 is TGTGCCAGCAGCGTGGATAGCGGGGTCACAGATACGCAGTATTTT.

The chain links TRBV19 to TRBJ2-7; D ambiguous. V lost 3 bases and J lost 2, with 8 bases in between. The CDR3 has 13 amino acids. Germline CDR1 LNHDA, CDR2 SQIVND (reference sequence). The CDR3 spells CASSMAVTYEQYF. CDR3 sequence (DNA): TGTGCCAGTAGTATGGCCGTTACCTACGAGCAGTACTTC.

The J gene is TRBJ2-1, the V gene TRBV11-3, with 9 bases matching TRBD1. V gave up 5 bases and J gave up 10 bases; unmatched junction bases: 6. Germline loops: CDR1 SGHNT, CDR2 YENEEA. The CDR3 sequence is 13 residues long. CDR3 sequence reads: CASSRDRVGEQFF. Written as DNA, the CDR3 is TGTGCCAGCAGCCGGGACAGGGTTGGGGAGCAGTTCTTC.

The rearrangement joins TRBV6-6 to TRBJ1-1, with unresolved D. Germline CDR1 MNHNY, CDR2 SVGAGI (reference sequence). The CDR3 has 12 amino acids. V dropped 5 bases and J dropped 11 bases, with 15 bases sitting between them. Written as DNA, the CDR3 is TGTGCCAGCAGTCGTTCCGGGAAGTCGGCTTTCTTT. Its translation is CASSRSGKSAFF.

The V call is TRBV4-2, the J call TRBJ2-7; TRBD1 matches at 7 bases. The trim removed 1 base at V and 3 bases at J, leaving 6 bases unmatched. The germline CDR1 and CDR2 sequences are LGHNA and YNFKEQ. CDR3 length equals 15 residues. The CDR3 nucleotides are TGTGCCAGCAGCCAAGGAGGGGGCGAGGTCTACGAGCAGTACTTC. Amino acids: CASSQGGGEVYEQYF.

In regard to this clone: At one boundary the junction diverges from the germline segment, which might be a read error. The chain couples TRBV7-7 to TRBJ2-1, with 11 bases that match TRBD2. The CDR3 covers 16 residues. Per the germline V gene, CDR1 is SSHAT and CDR2 is FNYEAQ (reference sequence). This CDR3 is CASSLGGSGRAGEQFF. In DNA form, the CDR3 reads TGTGCTAGCAGCTTAGGAGGTAGCGGGAGGGCCGGTGAGCAGTTCTTC.

The gene calls are TRBV30 and TRBJ2-5; weak D call: TRBD2 (5 bases). The V end lost 0 bases, the J end lost 5 bases, and 16 bases lay between the germline ends. This CDR3 comprises 15 residues. From germline, CDR1 is GTSNPN and CDR2 SVGIG (reference sequence). CDR3 DNA: TGTGCCTGGAGTGTAAGACGGTCCGGGAAGGAGACCCAGTACTTC. It is translated as CAWSVRRSGKETQYF.

The chain joins TRBV10-3 to TRBJ2-3, with TRBD2 matching over 10 bases. The ends lost 7 bases at V and 1 base at J; junction bases unmatched: 8. Germline-derived CDR1 and CDR2 are ENHRY and SYGVKD. The CDR3 spans 16 residues. CDR3 DNA: TGTGCCATCATGGGGCGGCTAGCGGGGGGCACAGATACGCAGTATTTT. Its translation: CAIMGRLAGGTDTQYF.

CDR3 sequence reads: CASSFGGITEAFF. The CDR3 DNA reads TGTGCCAGCAGCTTCGGGGGGATCACTGAAGCTTTCTTT. This sequence joins TRBV5-6 and TRBJ1-1, with D perhaps TRBD1 (5 bases). Trimming removed 2 bases at V and 4 bases at J, with 9 bases between. CDR3 size: 13 residues. Germline CDR1 and CDR2: SGHDT and YYEEEE.

This clone came up a few times. V is TRBV7-2 and J is TRBJ1-2; TRBD1 might be the D (5 bases). The germline V gene has CDR1 SGHTA and CDR2 FQGNSA. V was clipped by 4 bases and J by 7 bases, with 13 bases between them. CDR3 length equals 13 residues. The CDR3 region has the DNA TGTGCCAGCAGCTCGCCGCAGGGAACTGGCTACACCTTC. Encoded protein: CASSSPQGTGYTF.

The J gene is TRBJ2-3, the V gene TRBV6-2 or TRBV6-3; TRBD2 aligns across 10 bases. Germline trimming cut 2 bases from V and 4 bases from J; bases unmatched to any gene: 3. The CDR3 spans 15 residues. Per germline, CDR1 MNHEY and CDR2 SVGEGT. The CDR3 sequence is CASSYLAGVADTQYF. The CDR3 DNA follows: TGTGCCAGCAGTTACCTAGCGGGGGTGGCAGATACGCAGTATTTT.

This clone was detected a few times. This sequence joins TRBV29-1 and TRBJ2-3, with D possibly TRBD2 on 6 matching bases. The CDR3 extends over 15 amino acids. Per germline, CDR1 SQVTM and CDR2 ANQGSEA. The V end lost 7 bases, the J end lost 2 bases, and 19 bases lay between the germline ends. The CDR3 loop reads CSADGADYPTDTQYF. DNA of the CDR3: TGCAGCGCGGACGGAGCGGACTATCCCACAGATACGCAGTATTTT.

The genes are TRBV24-1 and TRBJ2-2; a weak D match, TRBD2 (5 bases). Per the germline V gene, CDR1 is KGHDR and CDR2 is SFDVKD. The CDR3 covers 13 residues. Deletions cut 7 bases from V and 3 bases from J, with 8 bases between. The CDR3 DNA follows: TGTGCCACCAGGCTGGACTACACCGGGGAGCTGTTTTTT. Translation: CATRLDYTGELFF.

The chain uses TRBV13 and TRBJ1-1; D unresolved. Germline CDR1 and CDR2: PRHDT and FYEKMQ (reference sequence). The V end lost 4 bases, the J end lost 4 bases, and 13 bases lay between the germline ends. The CDR3 is 14 residues long. CDR3 region: CASSYTSTFTEAFF. Here the CDR3 DNA reads TGTGCCAGCAGCTACACCTCAACCTTCACTGAAGCTTTCTTT.

The chain uses TRBV9 and TRBJ2-3; 7 bases fit TRBD2. The CDR3 spans 16 residues. With V trimmed by 2 bases and J by 2 bases, 8 bases remained unmatched. The germline gives CDR1 SGDLS, CDR2 YYNGEE. DNA of the CDR3: TGTGCCAGCAGCGTCGGCCAGCGGGACTACACAGATACGCAGTATTTT. Amino acid sequence: CASSVGQRDYTDTQYF.

The chain is built from TRBV19 and TRBJ2-3, with D possibly being TRBD1 (5 bases). Trimming removed 0 bases from V and 4 bases from J, with 8 bases in between. CDR1 LNHDA and CDR2 SQIVND come from the germline V gene (reference sequence). The CDR3 runs 14 residues. This CDR3 is CASSIDQGADTQYF. The CDR3 nucleotides are TGTGCCAGTAGTATAGATCAAGGGGCAGATACGCAGTATTTT.

This rearrangement joins TRBV16 to TRBJ2-1; D unresolved. The CDR3 covers 14 residues. Looked up from germline, CDR1 is KGHSY and CDR2 is FQNENV. Trimming shortened V by 0 bases and J by 4 bases, and 7 bases separated the two germline ends. In nucleotides, the CDR3 is TGTGCCAGCAGCCAATCGAGTATTTACAATGAGCAGTTCTTC. It codes for CASSQSSIYNEQFF.

This chain uses TRBV28 with TRBJ1-6; maybe TRBD1 (5 bases). The CDR3 loop spans 13 amino acids. Trimming left V 4 bases short and J 8 bases short, with 9 bases between. Germline loops: CDR1 MDHEN, CDR2 SYDVKM. CDR3 loop: CASSSGLDSPLHF. The CDR3 DNA reads as TGTGCCAGCAGTTCAGGGCTTGATTCACCCCTCCACTTT.

The chain uses TRBV5-1 and TRBJ2-3, with 7 bases lining up with TRBD2. With 4 bases clipped from V and 3 bases from J, the junction kept 11 bases outside the gene matches. CDR1 is SGHRS, CDR2 YFSETQ, per germline. The CDR3 is 16 amino acids. In DNA, the CDR3 is TGCGCCAGCAGCCCTTCGACTAGCCAAGCGACAGATACGCAGTATTTT. This gives the protein CASSPSTSQATDTQYF.

This clone has just a few counts. The rearrangement links TRBV6-1 to TRBJ1-5; 9 bases are a match to TRBD1. Germline V gene lookup returns CDR1 MNHNS and CDR2 SASEGT. The trim removed 2 bases at V and 3 bases at J, leaving 5 bases unmatched. The CDR3 length is 16 residues. The chain's CDR3 is CASSEWDRAPNQPQHF. CDR3 sequence (DNA): TGTGCCAGCAGTGAATGGGACAGGGCCCCCAATCAGCCCCAGCATTTT.

The rearrangement links TRBV13 to TRBJ2-7; 8 nucleotides align to TRBD1. V gave up 3 bases and J gave up 2 bases; unmatched junction bases: 6. The CDR3 has 15 amino acids. The germline gives CDR1 PRHDT, CDR2 FYEKMQ (reference sequence). CDR3 DNA: TGTGCCAGCAGCTTCGACAGGGGCCCAACCTACGAGCAGTACTTC. Amino acid sequence: CASSFDRGPTYEQYF.

The chain carries TRBV4-2 and TRBJ2-1; weak D call: TRBD1 (6 bases). The ends were cut back, 0 bases at V and 7 bases at J, with 16 bases in the middle. Germline CDR1 is LGHNA and CDR2 is YNFKEQ. This CDR3 spans 16 amino acids. The chain's CDR3 is CASSQDQAGDGNEQFF. The DNA for the CDR3 is TGTGCCAGCAGCCAAGATCAGGCAGGGGACGGGAATGAGCAGTTCTTC.

Worth noting for this clone: Compared with germline, one end of the junction differs, possibly owing to a read error. The rearrangement uses TRBV3-1 (or the pseudogene TRBV3-2) and TRBJ1-3, with TRBD1 matching 8 bases. The CDR3 is 16 residues long. Germline CDR1 is LGHDT and CDR2 is YNNKEL (reference sequence). Written as DNA, the CDR3 is TGTGCCAGCAGCCAAGCGTTGGACAGGGCTGGGAACACCATATATTTT. Protein product: CASSQALDRAGNTIYF.